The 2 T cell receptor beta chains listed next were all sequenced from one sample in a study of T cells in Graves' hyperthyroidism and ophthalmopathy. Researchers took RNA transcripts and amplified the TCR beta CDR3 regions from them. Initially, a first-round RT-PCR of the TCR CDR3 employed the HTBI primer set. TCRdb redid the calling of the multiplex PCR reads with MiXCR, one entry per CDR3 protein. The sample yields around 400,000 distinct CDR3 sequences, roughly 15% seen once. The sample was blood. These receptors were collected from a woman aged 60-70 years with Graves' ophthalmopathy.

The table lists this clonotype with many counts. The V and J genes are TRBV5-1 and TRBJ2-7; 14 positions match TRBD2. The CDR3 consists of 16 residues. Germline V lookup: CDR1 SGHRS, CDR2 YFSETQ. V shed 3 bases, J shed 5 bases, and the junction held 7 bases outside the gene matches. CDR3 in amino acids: CASSSPGLAGGDEQYF. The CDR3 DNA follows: TGCGCCAGCAGCTCGCCCGGACTAGCGGGAGGCGACGAGCAGTACTTC. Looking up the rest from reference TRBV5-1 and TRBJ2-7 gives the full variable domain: KAGVTQTPRYLIKTRGQQVTLSCSPISGHRSVSWYQQTPGQGLQFLFEYFSETQRNKGNFPGRFSGRQFSNSRSEMNVSTLELGDSALYLCASSSPGLAGGDEQYFGPGTRLTVT.

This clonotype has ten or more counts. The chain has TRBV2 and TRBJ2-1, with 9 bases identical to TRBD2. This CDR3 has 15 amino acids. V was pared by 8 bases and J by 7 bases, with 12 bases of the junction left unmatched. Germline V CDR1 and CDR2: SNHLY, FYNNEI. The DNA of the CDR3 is TGTGCCAGCCAGCTAGCGGGAAGCCTCTGGAATGAGCAGTTCTTC. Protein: CASQLAGSLWNEQFF.